Described below is a single T cell receptor beta chain sequence and its context. Isolation of PBMCs gave at least 6.5 million cells per sample. The second PCR ran about 6 to 12 cycles with a sample-barcoded 5' primer and J-beta primers. TCRdb re-derived calls from the 5' RACE reads in MiXCR, one entry per CDR3 protein. Here the sample spans more than 900,000 distinct CDR3 sequences, almost 30% being singletons. This entry belongs to a study of blood T cells in healthy people across ages. V was trimmed by 5 bases and J by 6 bases, leaving 17 bases between them. The CDR3 loop spans 16 amino acids. This sample was shared with a second study, whose subject was T cells of mothers and their children. That source notes: Thymic selection molds TCR recombination output in a comparable way in related and unrelated pairs.

The receptor's source is a woman aged 40 to 49 in good health. This rearrangement joins TRBV12-3 or TRBV12-4 to TRBJ1-6; possible D gene TRBD1, 6 bases. Sample: blood. DNA for the CDR3: TGTGCCAGCAGTGAAACCGAGACAGGATTTAATTCACCCCTCCACTTT. Protein: CASSETETGFNSPLHF.